These 14 T cell receptor beta chains originate from one sample sequenced in a study of blood T cells in healthy people across ages. The use of a sample-barcoded 5' primer and a J-beta primer mix characterized a second PCR of roughly 7 to 11 cycles. Each CDR3 protein gets one entry after TCRdb re-called the 5' RACE reads with MiXCR. The repertoire includes about 1.4 million distinct CDR3 sequences, around 55% of them detected once, and roughly 6.3% sits in the top ten. Sequenced sample: blood. These receptors were collected from a man in his late teens or twenties in good health.

The chain uses TRBV20-1 and TRBJ1-5; TRBD1 matches 8 bases. Per the germline V gene, CDR1 is DFQATT and CDR2 is SNEGSKA (reference sequence). V dropped 3 bases and J dropped 4; count of bases not matched to a gene: 8. This CDR3 has 15 amino acids. This chain's CDR3 is CSASKTGGLNQPQHF. The CDR3 DNA reads TGCAGTGCTAGCAAAACAGGGGGGCTTAATCAGCCCCAGCATTTT.

This sequence joins TRBV4-2 and TRBJ2-7, with 10 nucleotides matching TRBD2. The CDR3 is 15 amino acids. Looked up from germline, CDR1 is LGHNA and CDR2 is YNFKEQ. Trimming at V came to 3 bases and at J to 7 bases, leaving 9 bases not matched to a gene. CDR3 in DNA: TGTGCCAGCAGCCATCAACTAGCGGGACGCAATGAGCAGTACTTC. This encodes CASSHQLAGRNEQYF.

The chain recombines TRBV20-1 with TRBJ1-2, with D uncertain. This CDR3 comprises 13 residues. Germline V gene data show CDR1 as DFQATT and CDR2 as SNEGSKA (reference sequence). V lost 2 bases, J lost 7 bases, and 14 bases lay in between. Here the CDR3 reads CSARMWTGSGYTF. The CDR3 DNA follows: TGCAGTGCTAGAATGTGGACGGGAAGTGGCTACACCTTC.

This clonotype was detected only a few times. J is TRBJ2-5 and V is TRBV3-1; 8 bases are a match to TRBD2. This CDR3 is built from 15 residues. CDR1 and CDR2 from the germline V gene are LGHDT and YNNKEL (reference sequence). V gave up 2 bases and J gave up 5 bases; unmatched junction bases: 7. The chain's CDR3 is CASSQTGGIQETQYF. The CDR3 coding sequence is TGTGCCAGCAGCCAAACGGGAGGGATTCAGGAGACCCAGTACTTC.

This clonotype was found a few times. The chain carries TRBV20-1 and TRBJ2-6; unclear D gene. Per germline, CDR1 DFQATT and CDR2 SNEGSKA (reference sequence). V dropped 3 bases and J dropped 4 bases, with 16 bases sitting between them. This CDR3 region has 16 residues. CDR3 bases: TGCAGTGCTAGCGAGGACGGCTGGTACGGGGCCAACGTCCTGACTTTC. The encoded protein is CSASEDGWYGANVLTF.

The rearrangement uses TRBV15 and TRBJ2-4, with D uncertain. The DNA end lines up better with TRBJ2-5; the J call may be wrong. Germline lookup yields CDR1 LNHNV and CDR2 YYDKDF (reference sequence). The CDR3 covers 12 residues. CDR3 loop: CATSRDWKTQYF. In nucleotides, the CDR3 is TGTGCCACCAGCAGAGATTGGAAGACCCAGTACTTC.

The chain uses TRBV3-1 and TRBJ1-2; TRBD1 matches at 7 bases. Germline trimming cut 0 bases from V and 2 bases from J; bases unmatched to any gene: 3. Germline V gene sequence: CDR1 LGHDT, CDR2 YNNKEL (reference sequence). The CDR3 spans 15 residues. The CDR3 sequence: CASSQEVGQNYGYTF. The CDR3 DNA reads TGTGCCAGCAGCCAAGAGGTGGGACAGAACTATGGCTACACCTTC.

The chain links TRBV20-1 to TRBJ2-3, with 7 bases fitting TRBD2. The CDR3 sequence is 17 residues long. Germline V gene data show CDR1 as DFQATT and CDR2 as SNEGSKA (reference sequence). J gave up 2 bases and V 5 bases, and 16 bases lay outside the gene matches. CDR3 amino acids: CSAGEGKLAIFTDTQYF. The CDR3 nucleotides are TGCAGTGCTGGGGAGGGAAAACTAGCCATATTCACAGATACGCAGTATTTT.

The gene calls are TRBV18 and TRBJ2-1; 7 bases are shared with TRBD2. V shed 8 bases and J 10 bases; nucleotides not matched to a gene: 14. CDR1 and CDR2 from the germline V gene are KGHSH and LQKENI. This CDR3 is built from 14 residues. CDR3: CASRGGPRPGEQFF. The DNA for the CDR3 is TGTGCCAGCCGGGGAGGGCCCAGACCCGGGGAGCAGTTCTTC.

The chain joins TRBV20-1 to TRBJ1-5; the D is unclear. Looked up from germline, CDR1 is DFQATT and CDR2 is SNEGSKA (reference sequence). Trimming took off 5 bases at V and 3 bases at J, with 14 bases between the two ends. This CDR3 has 14 amino acids. Written as DNA, the CDR3 is TGCAGTGCTTCCCGCGGAGGGCTCAATCAGCCCCAGCATTTT. Its translation: CSASRGGLNQPQHF.

The chain couples TRBV11-1 to TRBJ2-2; D is unresolved. The germline V gene encodes CDR1 SGHAT and CDR2 FQDESV (reference sequence). CDR3 size: 16 residues. The V end was cut by 7 bases, the J end by 4 bases, with 19 bases between. The CDR3 reads CASTGYIWGITGELFF. CDR3 DNA sequence: TGTGCCAGCACCGGATATATATGGGGAATCACCGGGGAGCTGTTTTTT.

This chain connects TRBV10-3 to TRBJ2-5; D remains ambiguous. Per the germline V gene, CDR1 is ENHRY and CDR2 is SYGVKD. V lost 3 bases, J lost 5 bases, and 4 bases lay in between. The CDR3 covers 11 residues. The CDR3 DNA is TGTGCCATCAGTGACGTGGAGACCCAGTACTTC. Translation: CAISDVETQYF.

This clonotype was recorded a few times. V usage is TRBV27 and J usage is TRBJ2-7; 9 bases map to TRBD1. Germline CDR1 MNHEY, CDR2 SMNVEV (reference sequence). Germline trimming cut 5 bases from V and 0 bases from J; bases unmatched to any gene: 8. This CDR3 is built from 16 residues. In nucleotides, the CDR3 is TGTGCCAGCAGTCTTACAGGGACAGGGAGCTCCTACGAGCAGTACTTC. It specifies CASSLTGTGSSYEQYF.

V is TRBV5-1 and J is TRBJ2-7; D tentatively fits TRBD1 or TRBD2 (5 bases each). Germline V gene data show CDR1 as SGHRS and CDR2 as YFSETQ. This CDR3 has 13 amino acids. V was shortened by 7 bases and J by 4 bases, with 15 bases between the two germline ends. The CDR3 DNA sequence: TGCGCCAGCTCGGATGCAGGGAGTTACGAGCAGTACTTC. Translating gives CASSDAGSYEQYF.